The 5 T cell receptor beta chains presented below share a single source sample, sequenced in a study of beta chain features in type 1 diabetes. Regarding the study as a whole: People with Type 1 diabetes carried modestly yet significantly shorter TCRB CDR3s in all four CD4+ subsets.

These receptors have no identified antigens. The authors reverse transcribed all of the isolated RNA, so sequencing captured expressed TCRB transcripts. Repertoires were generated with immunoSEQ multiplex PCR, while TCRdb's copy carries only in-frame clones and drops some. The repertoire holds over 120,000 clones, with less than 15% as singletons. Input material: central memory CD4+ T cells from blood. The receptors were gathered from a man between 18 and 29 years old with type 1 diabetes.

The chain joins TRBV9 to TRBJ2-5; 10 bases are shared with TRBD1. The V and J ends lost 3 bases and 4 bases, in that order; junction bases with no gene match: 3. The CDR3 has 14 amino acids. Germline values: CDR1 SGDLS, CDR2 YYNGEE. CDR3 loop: CASSGTGGGETQYF. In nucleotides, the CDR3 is TGTGCCAGCAGCGGGACAGGGGGTGGAGAGACCCAGTACTTC. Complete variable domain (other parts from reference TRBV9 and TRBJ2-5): DSGVTQTPKHLITATGQRVTLRCSPRSGDLSVYWYQQSLDQGLQFLIQYYNGEERAKGNILERFSAQQFPDLHSELNLSSLELGDSALYFCASSGTGGGETQYFGPGTRLLVL.

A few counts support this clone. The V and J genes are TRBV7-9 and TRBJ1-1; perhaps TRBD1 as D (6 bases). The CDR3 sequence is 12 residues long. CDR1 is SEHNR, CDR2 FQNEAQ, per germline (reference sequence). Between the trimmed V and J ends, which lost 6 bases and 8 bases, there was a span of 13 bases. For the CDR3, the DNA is TGTGCCAGCAGTTTGGGGGGCAGCGAAGCTTTCTTT. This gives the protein CASSLGGSEAFF.

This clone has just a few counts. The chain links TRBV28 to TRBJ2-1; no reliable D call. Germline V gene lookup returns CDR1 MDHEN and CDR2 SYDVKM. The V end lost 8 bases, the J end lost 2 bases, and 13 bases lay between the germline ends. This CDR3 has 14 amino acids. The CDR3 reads CASLRGGTYNEQFF. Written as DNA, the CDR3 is TGTGCCAGCCTCCGTGGTGGGACCTACAATGAGCAGTTCTTC.

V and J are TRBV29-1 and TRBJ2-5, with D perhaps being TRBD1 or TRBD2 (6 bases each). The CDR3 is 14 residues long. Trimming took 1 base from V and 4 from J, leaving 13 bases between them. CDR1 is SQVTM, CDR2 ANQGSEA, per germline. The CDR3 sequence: CSVEGGREGETQYF. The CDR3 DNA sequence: TGCAGCGTTGAAGGGGGGCGGGAAGGAGAGACCCAGTACTTC.

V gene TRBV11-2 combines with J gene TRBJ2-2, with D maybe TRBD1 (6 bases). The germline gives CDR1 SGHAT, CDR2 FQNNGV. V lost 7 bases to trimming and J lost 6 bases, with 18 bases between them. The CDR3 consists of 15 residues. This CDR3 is CASILTAGTSGELFF. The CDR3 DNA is TGTGCCAGCATTCTCACGGCCGGGACATCCGGGGAGCTGTTTTTT.